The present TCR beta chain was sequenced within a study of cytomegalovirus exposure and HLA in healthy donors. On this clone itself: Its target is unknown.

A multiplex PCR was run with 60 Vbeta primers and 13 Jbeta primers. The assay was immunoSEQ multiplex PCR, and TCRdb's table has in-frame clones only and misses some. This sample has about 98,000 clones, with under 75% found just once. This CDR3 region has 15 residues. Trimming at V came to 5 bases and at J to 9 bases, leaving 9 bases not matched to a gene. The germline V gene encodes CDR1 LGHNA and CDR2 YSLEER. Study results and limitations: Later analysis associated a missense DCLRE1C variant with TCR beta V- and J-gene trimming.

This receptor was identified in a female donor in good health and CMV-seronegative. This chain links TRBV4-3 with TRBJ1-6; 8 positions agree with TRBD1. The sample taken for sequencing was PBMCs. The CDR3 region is CASSVQGEEGSPLHF. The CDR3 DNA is TGCGCCAGCAGCGTACAGGGGGAAGAGGGTTCACCCCTCCACTTT.